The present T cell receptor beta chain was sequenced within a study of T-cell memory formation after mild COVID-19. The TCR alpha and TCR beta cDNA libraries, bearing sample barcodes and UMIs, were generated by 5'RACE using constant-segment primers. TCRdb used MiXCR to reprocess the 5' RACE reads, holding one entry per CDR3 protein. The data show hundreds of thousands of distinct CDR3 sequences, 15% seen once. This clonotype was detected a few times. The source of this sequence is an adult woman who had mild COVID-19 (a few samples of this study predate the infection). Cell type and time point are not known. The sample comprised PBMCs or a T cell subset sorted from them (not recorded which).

The CDR3 loop reads CASTPGGRAYEQYF. CDR3 DNA sequence: TGTGCCAGCACCCCGGGCGGGAGGGCCTACGAGCAGTACTTC. The chain combines TRBV12-3 or TRBV12-4 with TRBJ2-7; TRBD2 matches 9 bases. Trimming took 7 bases from V and 2 from J; bases not matched to a gene: 6. The CDR3 consists of 14 residues.